This TCR beta chain was documented in a study of blood T cell repertoires in COVID-19. About the research overall: Donors in the United States, Italy and Spain gave samples during acute or convalescent COVID-19. T cells, B-cell-depleted T cells, or PBMCs supplied cDNA or gDNA.

Germline-derived CDR1 and CDR2 are MNHEY and SVGEGT. V was pared by 6 bases and J by 2 bases, with 5 bases of the junction left unmatched. The CDR3 has 14 residues. TCRdb's copy holds only in-frame clones and misses some; the assay was immunoSEQ multiplex PCR. The sample includes some 370,000 clones, roughly 89% of them seen just once. The chain joins TRBV6-2 or TRBV6-3 to TRBJ1-1, with TRBD1 matching 8 bases. This TCR was sampled from a man aged 18 to 29 with active or convalescent COVID-19. The sequencing sample was made of peripheral blood. CDR3: CASRYRGINTEAFF. In DNA form, the CDR3 reads TGTGCCAGCAGGTACAGGGGGATAAACACTGAAGCTTTCTTT.